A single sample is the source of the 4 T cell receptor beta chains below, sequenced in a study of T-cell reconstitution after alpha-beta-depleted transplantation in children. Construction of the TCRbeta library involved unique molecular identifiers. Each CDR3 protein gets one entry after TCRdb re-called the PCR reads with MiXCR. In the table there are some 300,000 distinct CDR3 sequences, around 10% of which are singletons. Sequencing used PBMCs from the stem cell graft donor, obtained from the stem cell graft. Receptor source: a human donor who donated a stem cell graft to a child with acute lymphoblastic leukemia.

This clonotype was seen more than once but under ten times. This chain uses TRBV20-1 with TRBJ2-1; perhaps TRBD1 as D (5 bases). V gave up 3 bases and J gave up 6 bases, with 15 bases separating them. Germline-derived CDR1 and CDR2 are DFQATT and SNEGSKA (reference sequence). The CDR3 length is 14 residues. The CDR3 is CSARQGFEGNEQFF. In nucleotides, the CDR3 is TGCAGTGCTAGGCAGGGATTCGAAGGCAATGAGCAGTTCTTC.

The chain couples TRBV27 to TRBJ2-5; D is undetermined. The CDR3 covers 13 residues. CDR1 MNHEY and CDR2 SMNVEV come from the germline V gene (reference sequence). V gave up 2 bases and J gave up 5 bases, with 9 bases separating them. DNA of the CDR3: TGTGCCAGCAGTTTAGGGCATTCGGAGACCCAGTACTTC. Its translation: CASSLGHSETQYF.

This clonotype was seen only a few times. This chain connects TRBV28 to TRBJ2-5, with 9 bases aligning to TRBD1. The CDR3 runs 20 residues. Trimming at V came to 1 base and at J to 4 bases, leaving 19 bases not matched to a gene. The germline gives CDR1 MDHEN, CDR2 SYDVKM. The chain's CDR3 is CASSLSLAAPTTGGGETQYF. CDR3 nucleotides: TGTGCCAGCAGTTTATCTCTTGCGGCCCCCACAACAGGGGGCGGAGAGACCCAGTACTTC.

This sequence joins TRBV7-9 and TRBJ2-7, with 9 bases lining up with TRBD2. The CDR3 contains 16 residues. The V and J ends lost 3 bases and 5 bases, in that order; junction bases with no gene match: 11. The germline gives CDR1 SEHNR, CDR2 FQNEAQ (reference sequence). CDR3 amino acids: CASSFPRGVAGDEQYF. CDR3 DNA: TGTGCCAGCAGCTTCCCCCGAGGGGTAGCGGGAGACGAGCAGTACTTC. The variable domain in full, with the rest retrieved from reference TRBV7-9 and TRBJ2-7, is DTGVSQNPRHKITKRGQNVTFRCDPISEHNRLYWYRQTLGQGPEFLTYFQNEAQLEKSRLLSDRFSAERPKGSFSTLEIQRTEQGDSAMYLCASSFPRGVAGDEQYFGPGTRLTVT.